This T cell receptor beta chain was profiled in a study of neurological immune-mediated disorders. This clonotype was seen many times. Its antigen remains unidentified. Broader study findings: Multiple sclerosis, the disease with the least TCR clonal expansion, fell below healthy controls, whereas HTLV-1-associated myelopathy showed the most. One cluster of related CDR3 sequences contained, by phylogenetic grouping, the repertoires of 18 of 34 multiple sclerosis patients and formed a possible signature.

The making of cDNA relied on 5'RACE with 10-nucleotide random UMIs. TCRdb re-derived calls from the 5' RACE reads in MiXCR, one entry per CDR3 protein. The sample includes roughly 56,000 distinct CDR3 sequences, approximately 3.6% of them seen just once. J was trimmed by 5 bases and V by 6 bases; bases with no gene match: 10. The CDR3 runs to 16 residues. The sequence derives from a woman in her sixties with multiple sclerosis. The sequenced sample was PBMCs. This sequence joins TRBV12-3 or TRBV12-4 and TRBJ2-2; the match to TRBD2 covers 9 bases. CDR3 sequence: CASRDSGGGATGELFF. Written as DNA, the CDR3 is TGTGCCAGCAGGGACTCCGGCGGGGGGGCGACCGGGGAGCTGTTTTTT.